This TCR beta chain was identified during a study of cytotoxic CD8 clonotypes in ibrutinib-treated CLL. Broader study findings: Clonality grew at ibrutinib response; at progression, it decreased back toward baseline.

V dropped 1 base and J dropped 10 bases, with 16 bases sitting between them. CDR1 is MNHNS and CDR2 is SASEGT in the germline V gene. The CDR3 sequence is 14 residues long. As for this clone: Its antigen is undetermined.

Assay: immunoSEQ multiplex PCR; the TCRdb copy retains only in-frame clones and omits some. In the table there are some 92,000 clones, around 77% of which are singletons. This clonotype was sampled from a human donor with chronic lymphocytic leukemia. The J gene is TRBJ1-1, the V gene TRBV6-1; D not certain. This specimen consisted of PBMCs, obtained after 24 months of ibrutinib treatment. The DNA of the CDR3 is TGTGCCAGCAGTGAAGGCCAGGCAGTGAACCGAGCTTTCTTT. Translated, it gives CASSEGQAVNRAFF.